This T cell receptor beta chain comes out of a study of T-cell reconstitution after alpha-beta-depleted transplantation in children. This CDR3 has 18 amino acids. With V trimmed by 0 bases and J by 0 bases, 11 bases remained unmatched. Looked up from germline, CDR1 is DFQATT and CDR2 is SNEGSKA (reference sequence). Study observations and caveats: Where alpha-beta T cells came from about two months after transplant was reportedly several hundred expanded graft clones. Recipient T cells and thymic progenitors that survived were the source of the high TCRbeta diversity seen at day 60 in some patients. T-cell counts and diversity at one year post-transplant came mainly from newly produced T cells.

A TCRbeta library incorporating unique molecular identifiers was prepared. TCRdb passed the PCR reads through MiXCR, listing each CDR3 protein once. The sample records 700,000 or so distinct CDR3 sequences, approximately 14% being singletons. This clonotype came up many times. As yet, its antigen is unknown. The sample was PBMCs, taken before TCRalphabeta/CD19-depleted stem cell transplant. This receptor was taken from a girl aged 2-10 years with congenital amegakaryocytic thrombocytopenia, due to receive a stem cell transplant. The J gene is TRBJ2-4, the V gene TRBV20-1, with TRBD2 identical over 7 bases. The CDR3 DNA sequence: TGCAGTGCTAGAGATGGCGCTAGCGGTGGGGAAGCCAAAAACATTCAGTACTTC. Amino acids: CSARDGASGGEAKNIQYF.